This note documents a single T cell receptor beta chain sequence. This record comes from a study of cytomegalovirus exposure and HLA in healthy donors. This CDR3 has 14 amino acids. Germline V gene sequence: CDR1 MNHNS, CDR2 SASEGT. V dropped 8 bases and J dropped 3; count of bases not matched to a gene: 9. The PCR was carried out with 60 Vbeta primers and 13 Jbeta primers. TCRdb keeps only in-frame clones here, not all; method: immunoSEQ multiplex PCR. The sample comprises under 200,000 clones, 65% to 80% of which are singletons, and more than 6% rests with the top ten. The receptor was derived from a woman aged 40 to 49 in good health and CMV-seropositive. Sequenced sample: PBMCs. The genes are TRBV6-1 and TRBJ1-2; 7 nucleotides match TRBD1. The CDR3 coding sequence is TGTGCCAGCCGCCAGACAGGGACTTACTATGGCTACACCTTC. It translates to CASRQTGTYYGYTF.